This T cell receptor (beta chain) comes out of a study of shared clonotypes between healthy human individuals. CD45RO-negative, CCR7-positively selected cells formed the naive CD8 fraction, excluding terminally differentiated effector memory CD45RA+ cells. The CDR3 runs to 15 residues. CDR1 and CDR2 (germline): MNHNS, SASEGT. J was trimmed by 5 bases and V by 7 bases; bases with no gene match: 9. Some clones are missing from TCRdb's copy, which holds only in-frame ones; the method was immunoSEQ multiplex PCR. Among over 2,000,000 clones, just under 95% were seen once, and the ten largest hold around 1.7%.

Sample: naive CD8+ T cells from PBMCs. This sequence originates from a man between 18 and 29 years old in good health. Some clones in this sample may be carry-over from other donors' samples. The chain is built from TRBV6-1 and TRBJ1-5; TRBD1 agrees at 9 bases. This CDR3 is CASTMGQGDDQPQHF. CDR3 bases: TGTGCCAGCACCATGGGACAGGGAGATGATCAGCCCCAGCATTTT.